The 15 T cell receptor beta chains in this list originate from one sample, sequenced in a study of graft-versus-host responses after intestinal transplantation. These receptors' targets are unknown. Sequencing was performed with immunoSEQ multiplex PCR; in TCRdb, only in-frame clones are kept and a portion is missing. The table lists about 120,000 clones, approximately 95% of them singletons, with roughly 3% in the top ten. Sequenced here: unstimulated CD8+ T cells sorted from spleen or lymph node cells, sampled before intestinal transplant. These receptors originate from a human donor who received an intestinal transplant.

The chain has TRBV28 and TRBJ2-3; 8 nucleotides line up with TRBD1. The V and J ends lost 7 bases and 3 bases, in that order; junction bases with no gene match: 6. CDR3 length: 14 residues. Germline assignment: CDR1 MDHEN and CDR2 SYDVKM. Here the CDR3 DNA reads TGTGCCAGCACCCGGACAGGGATGACAGATACGCAGTATTTT. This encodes CASTRTGMTDTQYF.

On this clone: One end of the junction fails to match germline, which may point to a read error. CDR3 DNA sequence: TGTGTCTGGAGTTTCCTAGCGGGAGGGCCGACAGATACGCAGTATTTT. Protein product: CVWSFLAGGPTDTQYF. The V and J genes are TRBV30 and TRBJ2-3, with TRBD2 matching 12 bases. In germline, CDR1 is GTSNPN, CDR2 SVGIG (reference sequence). This CDR3 is built from 16 residues.

Here the CDR3 reads CASSYSRDRGGYEQYF. In DNA, the CDR3 is TGTGCCAGCAGTTACTCCCGGGACAGGGGGGGATACGAGCAGTACTTC. The rearrangement uses TRBV6-6 and TRBJ2-7, with 11 bases fitting TRBD1. The V gene's germline CDR1 is MNHNY and CDR2 SVGAGI (reference sequence). The CDR3 contains 16 residues. V gave up 0 bases and J gave up 4 bases; unmatched junction bases: 5.

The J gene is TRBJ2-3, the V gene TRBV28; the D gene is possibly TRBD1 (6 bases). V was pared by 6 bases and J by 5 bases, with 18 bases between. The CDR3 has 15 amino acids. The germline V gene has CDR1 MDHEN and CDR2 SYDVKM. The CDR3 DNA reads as TGTGCCAGCAGCCGGATTACAGGGATTAAAGATACGCAGTATTTT. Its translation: CASSRITGIKDTQYF.

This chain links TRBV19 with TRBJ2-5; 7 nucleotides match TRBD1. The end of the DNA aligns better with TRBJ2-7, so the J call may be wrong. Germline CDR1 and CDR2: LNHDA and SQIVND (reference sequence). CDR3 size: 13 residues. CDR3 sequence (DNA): TGTGCCAGTAGTATGGGACAGAGCTACGAGCAGTACTTC. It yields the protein CASSMGQSYEQYF.

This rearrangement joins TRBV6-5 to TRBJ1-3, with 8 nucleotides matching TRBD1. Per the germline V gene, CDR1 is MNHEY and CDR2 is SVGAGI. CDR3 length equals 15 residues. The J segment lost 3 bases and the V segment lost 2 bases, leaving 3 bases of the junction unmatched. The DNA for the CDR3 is TGTGCCAGCAGTTACGACAGGGGAGGTGGAAACACCATATATTTT. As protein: CASSYDRGGGNTIYF.

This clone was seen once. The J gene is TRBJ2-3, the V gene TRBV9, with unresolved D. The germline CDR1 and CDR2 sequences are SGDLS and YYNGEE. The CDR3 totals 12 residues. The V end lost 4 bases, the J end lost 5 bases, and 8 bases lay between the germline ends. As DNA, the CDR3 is TGTGCCAGCAGCTCCGTGCGAGATACGCAGTATTTT. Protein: CASSSVRDTQYF.

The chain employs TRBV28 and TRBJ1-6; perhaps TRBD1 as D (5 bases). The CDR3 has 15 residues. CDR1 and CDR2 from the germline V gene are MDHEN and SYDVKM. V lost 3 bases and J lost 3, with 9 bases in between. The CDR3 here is CASSFPDNYNSPLHF. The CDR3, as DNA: TGTGCCAGCAGTTTCCCGGACAACTATAATTCACCCCTCCACTTT.

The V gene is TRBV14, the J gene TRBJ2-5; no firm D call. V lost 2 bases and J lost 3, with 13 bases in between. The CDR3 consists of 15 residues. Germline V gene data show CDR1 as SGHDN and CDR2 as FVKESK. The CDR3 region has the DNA TGTGCCAGCAGCCAACTGATGTCCCGAAAAGAGACCCAGTACTTC. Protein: CASSQLMSRKETQYF.

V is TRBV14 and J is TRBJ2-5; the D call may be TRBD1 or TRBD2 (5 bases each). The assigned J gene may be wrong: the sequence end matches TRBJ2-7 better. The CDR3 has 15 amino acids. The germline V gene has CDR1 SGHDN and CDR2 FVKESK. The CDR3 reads CASSQDWGPTYEQYF. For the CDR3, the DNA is TGTGCCAGCAGCCAAGATTGGGGACCGACTTACGAGCAGTACTTC.

The CDR3 nucleotides read TGTGCCAGCAGTTGGGGACAGGGGGCATACGAGCAGTACTTC. This gives the protein CASSWGQGAYEQYF. The gene calls are TRBV28 and TRBJ2-7; 12 bases map to TRBD1. The V segment lost 4 bases and the J segment 4 bases; nucleotides outside the gene matches: 2. Germline V CDR1 and CDR2: MDHEN, SYDVKM. The CDR3 contains 14 residues.

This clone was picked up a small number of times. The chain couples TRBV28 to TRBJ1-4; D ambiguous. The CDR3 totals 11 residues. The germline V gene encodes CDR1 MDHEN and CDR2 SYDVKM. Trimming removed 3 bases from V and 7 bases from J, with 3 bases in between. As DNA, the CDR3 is TGTGCCAGCAGTTTTGGTGAAAAACTGTTTTTT. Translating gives CASSFGEKLFF.

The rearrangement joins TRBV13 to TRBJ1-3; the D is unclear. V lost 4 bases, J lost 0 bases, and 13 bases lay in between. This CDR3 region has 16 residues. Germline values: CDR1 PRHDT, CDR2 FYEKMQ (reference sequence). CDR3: CASSSRVLGSGNTIYF. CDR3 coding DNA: TGTGCCAGCAGCTCCCGGGTGTTGGGCTCTGGAAACACCATATATTTT.

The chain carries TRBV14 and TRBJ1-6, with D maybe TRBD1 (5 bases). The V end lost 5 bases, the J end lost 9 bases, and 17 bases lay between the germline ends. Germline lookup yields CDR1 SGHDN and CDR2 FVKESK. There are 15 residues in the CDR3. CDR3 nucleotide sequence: TGTGCCAGCAGCTATGGCCAGGGAGGACGTTCACCCCTCCACTTT. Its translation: CASSYGQGGRSPLHF.

The CDR3 DNA reads TGTGCCAGCAGCTCGGGACAGACGAACACTGAAGCTTTCTTT. It encodes CASSSGQTNTEAFF. The genes are TRBV7-6 and TRBJ1-1; 7 bases match TRBD1. Germline CDR1 and CDR2: SGHVS and FNYEAQ. The CDR3 runs 14 residues. The V and J ends lost 4 bases and 1 base, in that order; junction bases with no gene match: 3.